The 32 T cell receptor beta chains below all came from one sample that was sequenced in a study of T-cell memory formation after mild COVID-19. TCRdb fed the 5' RACE reads into MiXCR, producing one record per CDR3 protein. The sample shows about 350,000 distinct CDR3 sequences, around 15% of them seen only once. Sample: PBMCs or a T cell subset sorted from them (not recorded which). These receptors all stem from a man between 18 and 29 years old who had mild COVID-19 (a few samples of this study predate the infection). Cell type and time point are not known.

The CDR3 here is CASSFSGGRNNEQFF. The CDR3 DNA follows: TGCGCCAGCAGCTTTAGCGGGGGGCGGAACAATGAGCAGTTCTTC. The V and J genes are TRBV5-1 and TRBJ2-1; 10 positions agree with TRBD2. This CDR3 has 15 amino acids. The V gene end was trimmed by 2 bases and the J gene end by 5 bases; junction bases not matched to a gene: 4. The germline V gene encodes CDR1 SGHRS and CDR2 YFSETQ.

The rearrangement links TRBV12-3 or TRBV12-4 to TRBJ2-2; TRBD1 aligns across 8 bases. This CDR3 has 16 residues. The trim removed 6 bases at V and 4 bases at J, leaving 10 bases unmatched. CDR3: CASRGQGRLGTGELFF. CDR3 sequence (DNA): TGTGCCAGCAGAGGACAGGGCCGTTTAGGCACCGGGGAGCTGTTTTTT.

The CDR3 nucleotides are TGTGCCAGCAGCTTAGCGGGGACAGGGGGCCCGTGGGGTGAGCAGTACTTC. It specifies CASSLAGTGGPWGEQYF. The chain links TRBV7-2 to TRBJ2-7, with 12 bases aligning to TRBD1. This CDR3 has 17 residues. J lost 7 bases, V lost 0 bases, and 10 bases had no gene match. CDR1 SGHTA and CDR2 FQGNSA come from the germline V gene.

V and J are TRBV10-3 and TRBJ1-2; 12 positions match TRBD1. The germline CDR1 and CDR2 sequences are ENHRY and SYGVKD. J lost 8 bases, V lost 4 bases, and 8 bases had no gene match. The CDR3 has 15 residues. This chain's CDR3 is CAISGTWDRGLGYTF. In DNA form, the CDR3 reads TGTGCCATCAGTGGGACCTGGGACAGGGGGCTCGGCTACACCTTC.

This clonotype was seen only a few times. The chain links TRBV20-1 to TRBJ2-7; weak D call: TRBD1 (5 bases). V shed 6 bases and J shed 0 bases, with 12 bases lying between them. Per the germline V gene, CDR1 is DFQATT and CDR2 is SNEGSKA (reference sequence). CDR3 size: 13 residues. The CDR3 coding sequence is TGCAGTGCACAGGCCTCTGTCTCCTACGAGCAGTACTTC. Residues: CSAQASVSYEQYF.

The gene calls are TRBV6-6 and TRBJ1-6; D perhaps matches TRBD1 (5 bases). Germline assignment: CDR1 MNHNY and CDR2 SVGAGI (reference sequence). CDR3 length: 15 residues. V was trimmed by 7 bases and J by 6 bases, leaving 16 bases between them. Here the CDR3 reads CASIRRGDFNSPLHF. As DNA, the CDR3 is TGTGCCAGCATAAGGAGAGGGGATTTTAATTCACCCCTCCACTTT.

Worth noting for this clonotype: It may be a read error: a sequence one base away is much more abundant. This chain uses TRBV12-3 or TRBV12-4 with TRBJ2-5, with 7 nucleotides matching TRBD2. The CDR3 spans 14 residues. Trimming cost V 7 bases and J 7 bases; bases outside gene matches: 12. The CDR3: CASTLGSGEGTQYF. In nucleotides, the CDR3 is TGTGCCAGCACCCTTGGGTCGGGGGAGGGGACCCAGTACTTC.

This clonotype came up a few times. CDR3 in DNA: TGTGCCAGCAGTTTAAGATTTCAGCCCCAGCATTTT. Translation gives CASSLRFQPQHF. V and J are TRBV12-3 or TRBV12-4 and TRBJ1-5; D gene unclear. V gave up 2 bases and J gave up 6 bases, with 5 bases separating them. CDR3 length: 12 amino acids.

The table lists this clonotype with many counts. V is TRBV12-3 or TRBV12-4 and J is TRBJ2-5; TRBD2 might be the D (5 bases). V dropped 6 bases and J dropped 5 bases, with 16 bases sitting between them. The CDR3 runs to 14 residues. Here the CDR3 DNA reads TGTGCCAGCAGACACACTATACGAGGGGAGACCCAGTACTTC. Translation: CASRHTIRGETQYF.

The chain employs TRBV6-5 and TRBJ2-4; 7 bases match TRBD2. The V gene end was trimmed by 5 bases and the J gene end by 11 bases; junction bases not matched to a gene: 21. The CDR3 is 17 amino acids. Germline V gives CDR1 MNHEY, CDR2 SVGAGI. The CDR3 DNA follows: TGTGCCAGCAGTCCCCGGGTAGGGAGGGGATCCCTAGCGGTTCAGTACTTC. This encodes CASSPRVGRGSLAVQYF.

The chain recombines TRBV28 with TRBJ1-1, with D maybe TRBD1 (6 bases). CDR3 length: 17 amino acids. V was pared by 6 bases and J by 5 bases, with 25 bases between. The germline V gene has CDR1 MDHEN and CDR2 SYDVKM. CDR3: CASRTGGGDLRGTEAFF. As DNA, the CDR3 is TGTGCCAGCAGGACGGGGGGCGGGGACCTTCGCGGGACTGAAGCTTTCTTT.

This clonotype has a handful of counts. The CDR3 is CATPAGSNTGELFF. DNA for the CDR3: TGTGCCACCCCCGCCGGTTCGAACACCGGGGAGCTGTTTTTT. The genes are TRBV7-9 and TRBJ2-2; unclear D gene. The V end was cut by 10 bases, the J end by 0 bases, with 12 bases between. Germline V gene sequence: CDR1 SEHNR, CDR2 FQNEAQ (reference sequence). The CDR3 is 14 amino acids.

The chain is built from TRBV27 and TRBJ2-3; maybe TRBD2 (7 bases). Trimming took 5 bases from V and 8 from J, leaving 23 bases between them. The CDR3 is 16 residues long. Germline lookup yields CDR1 MNHEY and CDR2 SMNVEV (reference sequence). Here the CDR3 reads CASSPPYGGRMGTQYF. DNA for the CDR3: TGTGCCAGCAGTCCGCCCTACGGGGGGCGGATGGGTACGCAGTATTTT.

This chain links TRBV7-3 with TRBJ1-1, with D perhaps matching TRBD1 (5 bases). Germline loops: CDR1 SGHTA, CDR2 FQGTGA. The V end was cut by 6 bases, the J end by 4 bases, with 12 bases between. This CDR3 region has 13 residues. The CDR3 nucleotides are TGTGCCAGCAGGGTGGGCCAGGGCACTGAAGCTTTCTTT. Amino acids: CASRVGQGTEAFF.

This clonotype has a handful of counts. J is TRBJ1-3 and V is TRBV27, with no clear D. There are 13 residues in the CDR3. Germline V lookup: CDR1 MNHEY, CDR2 SMNVEV (reference sequence). Trimming pared 5 bases from V and 0 bases from J, leaving 5 bases between. The CDR3 loop reads CASSRSSGNTIYF. The CDR3 DNA reads TGTGCCAGCAGTAGGAGCTCTGGAAACACCATATATTTT.

This clonotype was seen a handful of times. V usage is TRBV7-9 and J usage is TRBJ2-3, with 8 bases aligning to TRBD1. Germline V gene lookup returns CDR1 SEHNR and CDR2 FQNEAQ (reference sequence). V gave up 5 bases and J gave up 2 bases; unmatched junction bases: 6. The CDR3 contains 15 residues. The CDR3 bases are TGTGCCAGCAGCCTCGGACAGGGCTTCACAGATACGCAGTATTTT. Amino acid sequence: CASSLGQGFTDTQYF.

This clonotype was counted between two and nine times. This chain uses TRBV27 with TRBJ2-2, with 11 bases identical to TRBD1. Germline trimming cut 2 bases from V and 4 bases from J; bases unmatched to any gene: 3. CDR1 and CDR2 (germline): MNHEY, SMNVEV (reference sequence). The CDR3 is made up of 16 amino acids. In DNA, the CDR3 is TGTGCCAGCAGTTTACTCGGGACAGGGGGCACCGGGGAGCTGTTTTTT. Its protein product is CASSLLGTGGTGELFF.

The CDR3 is CSVPTQSEAFF. CDR3 DNA: TGCAGTGTCCCTACACAGTCTGAAGCTTTCTTT. V usage is TRBV20-1 and J usage is TRBJ1-1; D is uncertain. Germline V gene data show CDR1 as DFQATT and CDR2 as SNEGSKA (reference sequence). CDR3 length: 11 residues. The ends were cut back, 7 bases at V and 6 bases at J, with 12 bases in the middle.

The sample holds one count of this clonotype. V usage is TRBV7-6 and J usage is TRBJ1-6; the D gene is possibly TRBD1 (6 bases). Germline V gene lookup returns CDR1 SGHVS and CDR2 FNYEAQ. Trimming took 1 base from V and 12 from J, leaving 13 bases between them. The CDR3 has 14 amino acids. The CDR3 sequence is CASSLDRARGPLHF. The CDR3 DNA reads as TGTGCCAGCAGCTTAGACAGGGCGAGGGGACCCCTCCACTTT.

In its sample, this clonotype was seen a few times. The chain combines TRBV18 with TRBJ1-3; no firm D call. Germline V gene sequence: CDR1 KGHSH, CDR2 LQKENI. The CDR3 spans 18 residues. Trimming pared 1 base from V and 0 bases from J, leaving 16 bases between. CDR3 nucleotides: TGTGCCAGCTCACCACGTCTTATCCTTCCGGACTCTGGAAACACCATATATTTT. Amino acid sequence: CASSPRLILPDSGNTIYF.

The table lists this clonotype with many counts. The chain has TRBV5-1 and TRBJ2-2, with 7 bases lining up with TRBD2. The CDR3 length is 14 residues. Germline values: CDR1 SGHRS, CDR2 YFSETQ. V trimming: 7 bases; J trimming: 0 bases; junction bases outside the gene matches: 3. This CDR3 is CASFRGANTGELFF. The CDR3 DNA follows: TGCGCCAGCTTCCGGGGGGCGAACACCGGGGAGCTGTTTTTT.

The V gene is TRBV24-1, the J gene TRBJ2-1, with 10 bases that match TRBD1. With 0 bases clipped from V and 10 bases from J, the junction kept 5 bases outside the gene matches. This CDR3 comprises 15 residues. CDR1 is KGHDR and CDR2 is SFDVKD in the germline V gene. CDR3 sequence: CATSDLGQGEREQFF. In DNA, the CDR3 is TGTGCCACCAGTGATTTGGGACAGGGGGAAAGGGAGCAGTTCTTC.

This clonotype has more than one count but fewer than ten. The genes are TRBV5-1 and TRBJ2-5; 10 positions agree with TRBD1. This CDR3 is built from 15 residues. J was trimmed by 5 bases and V by 1 base; bases with no gene match: 5. Germline CDR1 and CDR2: SGHRS and YFSETQ. CDR3 nucleotides: TGCGCCAGCAGCTTGAGGGGGACAGGGGTGGAGACCCAGTACTTC. Translation: CASSLRGTGVETQYF.

This clonotype came up a few times. The chain recombines TRBV5-1 with TRBJ2-7, with a possible D match to TRBD1 (6 bases). Germline V gene lookup returns CDR1 SGHRS and CDR2 YFSETQ. The CDR3 runs to 14 residues. Trimming removed 4 bases from V and 3 bases from J, with 14 bases in between. The CDR3: CASSLGQDSYEQYV. The CDR3 DNA sequence: TGCGCCAGCAGCCTAGGGCAGGACAGCTACGAGCAGTACGTC.

The gene calls are TRBV20-1 and TRBJ2-1; maybe TRBD2 (5 bases). V was pared by 3 bases and J by 5 bases, with 8 bases between. Germline lookup yields CDR1 DFQATT and CDR2 SNEGSKA (reference sequence). The CDR3 extends over 12 amino acids. In DNA form, the CDR3 reads TGCAGTGCTAGTTGGAGGAACAATGAGCAGTTCTTC. It encodes CSASWRNNEQFF.

The chain couples TRBV2 to TRBJ2-1; a weak D match, TRBD1 (5 bases). The CDR3 covers 14 residues. V was pared by 3 bases and J by 6 bases, with 12 bases between. CDR1 is SNHLY and CDR2 is FYNNEI in the germline V gene. DNA for the CDR3: TGTGCCAGCAGTGATTCTGGACATGGCAATGAGCAGTTCTTC. Its protein is CASSDSGHGNEQFF.

This clonotype was observed a few times. This chain uses TRBV29-1 with TRBJ2-7; 9 bases map to TRBD1. The CDR3 is made up of 15 amino acids. Germline V gene sequence: CDR1 SQVTM, CDR2 ANQGSEA. J was trimmed by 2 bases and V by 5 bases; bases with no gene match: 10. The CDR3 bases are TGCAGCGTTATCCTCGGGACAGGGCTTACCTACGAGCAGTACTTC. This codes for CSVILGTGLTYEQYF.

Many counts were recorded for this clonotype. CDR3: CASSSPGQADTQYF. The DNA of the CDR3 is TGTGCCAGCAGTTCCCCCGGGCAGGCAGATACGCAGTATTTT. This chain uses TRBV28 with TRBJ2-3; D ambiguous. Between the trimmed V and J ends, which lost 4 bases and 4 bases, there was a span of 12 bases. The CDR3 is 14 amino acids. CDR1 is MDHEN, CDR2 SYDVKM, per germline. Based on the CDR3 plus reference TRBV28 and TRBJ2-3, the full variable domain is DVKVTQSSRYLVKRTGEKVFLECVQDMDHENMFWYRQDPGLGLRLIYFSYDVKMKEKGDIPEGYSVSREKKERFSLILESASTNQTSMYLCASSSPGQADTQYFGPGTRLTVL.

This clonotype was picked up a small number of times. The chain couples TRBV24-1 to TRBJ2-7, with TRBD2 as a possible D gene (6 bases). CDR3 size: 11 residues. Germline-derived CDR1 and CDR2 are KGHDR and SFDVKD. Here the CDR3 reads CAMGGSYEQYV. DNA for the CDR3: TGTGCGATGGGAGGTTCCTACGAGCAGTACGTC.

The J gene is TRBJ1-2, the V gene TRBV18; D might be TRBD1 (5 bases). Germline assignment: CDR1 KGHSH and CDR2 LQKENI. V was clipped by 3 bases and J by 4 bases, with 15 bases between them. CDR3 size: 15 residues. The CDR3: CASSPSMDGGYGYTF. CDR3 DNA sequence: TGTGCCAGCTCACCGTCGATGGATGGGGGCTATGGCTACACCTTC.

In its sample, this clonotype was seen many times. This chain uses TRBV7-9 with TRBJ2-7, with D hard to call. Germline V gives CDR1 SEHNR, CDR2 FQNEAQ (reference sequence). The CDR3 loop spans 14 amino acids. V lost 1 base, J lost 1 base, and 8 bases lay in between. The CDR3 nucleotides read TGTGCCAGCAGCTTAGATCCGCAGTCCTACGAGCAGTACTTC. Its translation is CASSLDPQSYEQYF. The variable domain in full, with the rest retrieved from reference TRBV7-9 and TRBJ2-7, is DTGVSQNPRHKITKRGQNVTFRCDPISEHNRLYWYRQTLGQGPEFLTYFQNEAQLEKSRLLSDRFSAERPKGSFSTLEIQRTEQGDSAMYLCASSLDPQSYEQYFGPGTRLTVT.

V and J are TRBV6-6 and TRBJ1-1; 7 nucleotides align to TRBD1. Germline lookup yields CDR1 MNHNY and CDR2 SVGAGI (reference sequence). This CDR3 has 15 amino acids. J gave up 4 bases and V 0 bases, and 5 bases lay outside the gene matches. Here the CDR3 reads CASSYSTGLGTEAFF. The CDR3 nucleotides are TGTGCCAGCAGTTACTCGACAGGGTTGGGCACTGAAGCTTTCTTT.